A single sample gave rise to the 16 T cell receptor beta chains below, sequenced in a study of cytomegalovirus exposure and HLA in healthy donors. PCR employed 60 Vbeta and 13 Jbeta primers. TCRdb's table, derived via immunoSEQ multiplex PCR, lists solely in-frame clones and lacks some. The sample shows roughly 150,000 clones, roughly 82% of them seen only once. Source material: PBMCs. Source of these receptors: a woman in her fifties or sixties in good health and CMV-seropositive.

This clone was observed a single time. The chain employs TRBV5-1 and TRBJ2-5; 9 bases align to TRBD1. Judging by the DNA end, TRBJ2-7 fits better; the J call may be wrong. CDR1 SGHRS and CDR2 YFSETQ come from the germline V gene. The CDR3 extends over 14 amino acids. The CDR3 protein is CASSSQGASYEQYF. The CDR3 DNA reads as TGCGCCAGCAGCTCACAGGGGGCCTCCTACGAGCAGTACTTC.

The chain uses TRBV18 and TRBJ2-1; D remains ambiguous. The CDR3 consists of 13 residues. CDR1 KGHSH and CDR2 LQKENI come from the germline V gene. V was cut by 1 base and J by 8 bases, with 9 bases left in between. DNA for the CDR3: TGTGCCAGCTCACCACGGGCTGGCGATGAGCAGTTCTTC. It yields the protein CASSPRAGDEQFF.

The chain has TRBV15 and TRBJ2-1; 9 bases are a match to TRBD2. V shed 3 bases, J shed 10 bases, and the junction held 1 base outside the gene matches. The CDR3 length is 12 residues. Germline CDR1 and CDR2: LNHNV and YYDKDF (reference sequence). The CDR3 loop reads CATSSLAGEQFF. In DNA form, the CDR3 reads TGTGCCACCAGCAGCCTAGCGGGAGAGCAGTTCTTC.

The chain is built from TRBV6-1 and TRBJ2-1, with TRBD2 matching 12 bases. CDR3 size: 16 residues. Germline CDR1 MNHNS, CDR2 SASEGT. The ends lost 4 bases at V and 10 bases at J; junction bases unmatched: 11. The CDR3 DNA reads TGTGCCAGCAGTGGCTACCGACTAGCGGGGGCGGGGGAGCAGTTCTTC. Protein: CASSGYRLAGAGEQFF.

The chain is built from TRBV5-1 and TRBJ2-7; tentative D call: TRBD1 (6 bases). This CDR3 is 13 amino acids long. The V gene's germline CDR1 is SGHRS and CDR2 YFSETQ. Between the trimmed V and J ends, which lost 5 bases and 2 bases, there was a span of 11 bases. This CDR3 reads CASSKGGTYEQYF. In nucleotides, the CDR3 is TGCGCCAGCAGTAAAGGGGGAACCTACGAGCAGTACTTC.

The CDR3 bases are TGTGCCAGCAGTTTGGGGACAGTTGAAGCTTTCTTT. Residues: CASSLGTVEAFF. V and J are TRBV7-8 and TRBJ1-1; 7 bases align to TRBD1. V was clipped by 6 bases and J by 7 bases; unmatched bases: 5. The CDR3 is made up of 12 amino acids. CDR1 is SGHVS and CDR2 is FQNEAQ in the germline V gene.

This clone has only one observation. The V gene is TRBV5-1, the J gene TRBJ2-7, with 11 bases lining up with TRBD1. Losses at the gene ends were 4 bases for V and 6 bases for J; bases not matched to a gene: 6. The CDR3 contains 14 residues. The germline V gene encodes CDR1 SGHRS and CDR2 YFSETQ. CDR3 region: CASSRGQGEGEQYF. CDR3 nucleotide sequence: TGCGCCAGCAGCCGGGGACAGGGGGAGGGCGAGCAGTACTTC.

The chain uses TRBV6-1 and TRBJ1-6; D gene unclear. CDR3 length: 17 residues. V was cut by 0 bases and J by 0 bases, with 9 bases left in between. Germline assignment: CDR1 MNHNS and CDR2 SASEGT. CDR3 region: CASSEAHPSSYNSPLHF. In DNA, the CDR3 is TGTGCCAGCAGTGAAGCACATCCGTCCTCCTATAATTCACCCCTCCACTTT.

This sequence joins TRBV11-2 and TRBJ1-2; 9 bases are shared with TRBD1. There are 15 residues in the CDR3. V shed 5 bases and J 0 bases; nucleotides not matched to a gene: 4. The germline V gene has CDR1 SGHAT and CDR2 FQNNGV. CDR3 residues: CASSQDRGTNYGYTF. CDR3 bases: TGTGCCAGCAGCCAGGACAGGGGCACTAACTATGGCTACACCTTC.

The chain links TRBV5-1 to TRBJ2-2, with TRBD2 matching 7 bases. The CDR3 length is 16 residues. The ends lost 3 bases at V and 3 bases at J; junction bases unmatched: 8. Germline V lookup: CDR1 SGHRS, CDR2 YFSETQ. CDR3 nucleotide sequence: TGCGCCAGCAGCTCCGGAGCGGGGACCTACACCGGGGAGCTGTTTTTT. Encoded protein: CASSSGAGTYTGELFF.

The gene calls are TRBV5-6 and TRBJ2-3; D may be TRBD1 (7 bases). The CDR3 is 15 amino acids. Germline values: CDR1 SGHDT, CDR2 YYEEEE. Trimming shortened V by 0 bases and J by 3 bases, and 11 bases separated the two germline ends. CDR3 loop: CASSLDRGGTDTQYF. CDR3 sequence (DNA): TGTGCCAGCAGCTTGGACAGGGGAGGAACAGATACGCAGTATTTT.

The chain couples TRBV4-1 to TRBJ1-3, with 7 bases identical to TRBD1. J lost 7 bases, V lost 0 bases, and 15 bases had no gene match. The length of the CDR3 is 18 residues. Germline lookup yields CDR1 MGHRA and CDR2 YSYEKL. This CDR3 is CASSQDPGVRQGVNTIYF. In nucleotides, the CDR3 is TGCGCCAGCAGCCAAGATCCGGGCGTGAGACAGGGCGTTAACACCATATATTTT.

This chain connects TRBV5-1 to TRBJ2-2, with D perhaps TRBD2 (7 bases). Trimming left V 0 bases short and J 5 bases short, with 11 bases between. CDR3 length: 15 residues. Per germline, CDR1 SGHRS and CDR2 YFSETQ. This CDR3 is CASSLVRGGTGELFF. The CDR3 DNA follows: TGCGCCAGCAGCTTGGTCAGGGGAGGGACCGGGGAGCTGTTTTTT.

The chain employs TRBV5-1 and TRBJ1-1; TRBD1 agrees at 8 bases. Trimming removed 3 bases from V and 1 base from J; junction bases left unmatched: 5. Germline loops: CDR1 SGHRS, CDR2 YFSETQ. The CDR3 length is 15 residues. DNA of the CDR3: TGCGCCAGCAGCTCGCAGGGGGCTTGGAACACTGAAGCTTTCTTT. Translated: CASSSQGAWNTEAFF.

This clone was seen more than once but under ten times. CDR3 DNA: TGTGCCAGCAGTTTCCAGGGATTGTACCAAGAGACCCAGTACTTC. Its protein product is CASSFQGLYQETQYF. The chain has TRBV6-1 and TRBJ2-5; the D gene is possibly TRBD1 (5 bases). The CDR3 length is 15 residues. The germline V gene encodes CDR1 MNHNS and CDR2 SASEGT. With 5 bases removed from V and 0 bases from J, the gap between germline ends came to 13 bases.

The chain joins TRBV20-1 to TRBJ1-2; D remains ambiguous. Deletions cut 2 bases from V and 8 bases from J, with 6 bases between. This CDR3 is built from 10 residues. Germline loops: CDR1 DFQATT, CDR2 SNEGSKA (reference sequence). The CDR3 bases are TGCAGTGCTAGACCGGGAGGCTACACCTTC. This sequence encodes CSARPGGYTF.